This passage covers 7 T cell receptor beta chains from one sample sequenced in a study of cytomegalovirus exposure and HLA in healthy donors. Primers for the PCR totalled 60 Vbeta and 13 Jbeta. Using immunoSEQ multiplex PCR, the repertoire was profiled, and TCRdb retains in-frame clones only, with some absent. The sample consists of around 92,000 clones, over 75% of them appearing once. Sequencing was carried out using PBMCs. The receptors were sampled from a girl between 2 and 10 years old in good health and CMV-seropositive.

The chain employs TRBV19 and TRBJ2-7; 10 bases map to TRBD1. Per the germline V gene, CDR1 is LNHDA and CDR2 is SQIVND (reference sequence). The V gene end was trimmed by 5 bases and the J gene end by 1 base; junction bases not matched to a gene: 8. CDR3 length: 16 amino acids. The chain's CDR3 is CASSFTGTGASYEQYF. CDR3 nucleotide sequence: TGTGCCAGTAGTTTTACCGGGACAGGGGCATCCTACGAGCAGTACTTC.

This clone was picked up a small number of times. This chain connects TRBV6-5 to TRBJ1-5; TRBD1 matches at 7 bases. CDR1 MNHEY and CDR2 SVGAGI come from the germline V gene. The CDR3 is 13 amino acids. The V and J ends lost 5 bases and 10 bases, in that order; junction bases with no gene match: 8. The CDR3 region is CASSLQGKGPQHF. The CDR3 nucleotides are TGTGCCAGCAGTCTACAGGGGAAAGGACCCCAGCATTTT.

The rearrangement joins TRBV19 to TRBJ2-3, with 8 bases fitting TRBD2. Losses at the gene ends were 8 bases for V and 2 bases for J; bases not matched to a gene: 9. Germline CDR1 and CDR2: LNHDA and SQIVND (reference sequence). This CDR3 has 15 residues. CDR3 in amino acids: CASQKFGRATDTQYF. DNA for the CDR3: TGTGCCAGTCAAAAGTTCGGGAGGGCCACAGATACGCAGTATTTT.

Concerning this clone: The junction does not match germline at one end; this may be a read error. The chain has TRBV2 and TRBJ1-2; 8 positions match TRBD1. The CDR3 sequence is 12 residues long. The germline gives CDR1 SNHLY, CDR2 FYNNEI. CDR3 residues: CASTGGLYGYAF. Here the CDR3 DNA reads TGTGCCAGCACAGGGGGCCTCTATGGCTACGCCTTC. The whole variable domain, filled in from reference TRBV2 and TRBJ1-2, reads EPEVTQTPSHQVTQMGQEVILRCVPISNHLYFYWYRQILGQKVEFLVSFYNNEISEKSEIFDDQFSVERPDGSNFTLKIRSTKLEDSAMYFCASTGGLYGYAFGSGTRLTVV.

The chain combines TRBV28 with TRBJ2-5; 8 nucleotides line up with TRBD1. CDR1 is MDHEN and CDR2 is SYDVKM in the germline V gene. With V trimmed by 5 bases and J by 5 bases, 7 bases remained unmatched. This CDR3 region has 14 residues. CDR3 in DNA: TGTGCCAGCAGTCGGACAGGGCCCAGGGAGACCCAGTACTTC. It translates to CASSRTGPRETQYF.

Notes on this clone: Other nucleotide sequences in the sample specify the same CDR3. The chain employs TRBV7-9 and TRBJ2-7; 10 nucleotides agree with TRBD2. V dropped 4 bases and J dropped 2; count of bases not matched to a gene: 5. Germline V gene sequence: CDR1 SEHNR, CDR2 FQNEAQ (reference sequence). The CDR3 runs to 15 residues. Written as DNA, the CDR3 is TGTGCCAGCAGCTCCCCCAGCGGGAGGGCCTACGAGCAGTACTTC. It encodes CASSSPSGRAYEQYF.

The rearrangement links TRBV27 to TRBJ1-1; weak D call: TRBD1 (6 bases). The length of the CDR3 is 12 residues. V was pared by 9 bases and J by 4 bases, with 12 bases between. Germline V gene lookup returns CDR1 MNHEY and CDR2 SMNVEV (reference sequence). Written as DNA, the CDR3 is TGTGCCAGTAGAACAGGGTTCACTGAAGCTTTCTTT. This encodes CASRTGFTEAFF.